This T cell receptor (beta chain) was recovered during a study of T cells expressing NK-cell markers (dated by TCRdb to 2020 to 2021). Regarding the study in general: TCR beta-chain repertoires were profiled in sorted CD3+CD56+NKG2C+, CD3+CD56+NKG2C- and CD3+CD56-NKG2C+ T-cell subsets from several donors. The eight sequenced donors were randomly selected healthy volunteers, three men and five women. Seven of the eight sequenced donors were HCMV-seropositive and one was HCMV-seronegative. Sequencing of the libraries produced 2 x 150 bp reads on Illumina HiSeq 2000/2500, MiSeq or NextSeq. Summary of the overall study and its limitations: In more than 5 donors, the dominant CD3+CD56+NKG2C+ clonotypes were found to rank among the top 10 CD8+ clonotypes and to make up about 1.0-7.0% of CD8+ T cells. Whether the expanded NKG2C-expressing T cell clones were specific for HCMV antigens remained unclear. Those dominant clonotypes were again the most abundant among CD3+CD56-NKG2C+ cells in a handful of donors, at about 25-60.1%.

Via the germline V gene (reference sequence), CDR1 is DFQATT and CDR2 SNEGSKA. The CDR3 covers 15 residues, taking in both the cysteine and the phenylalanine. No DNA is listed. For this clonotype: Its antigen has not been determined.

HCMV-specific IgG was detected in serum with a commercial ELISA kit to determine HCMV serostatus. Peripheral blood mononuclear cells were isolated from blood by Ficoll density gradient centrifugation. Instrument on record: Illumina HiSeq 2000. The TCR beta cDNA libraries were made using 5'RACE template switching, a step that added both a universal primer site and unique molecular identifiers. Synthesis of cDNA was primed from the TCR beta constant segment and was followed by two consecutive PCR amplification steps. Per the authors' processing: MIGEC was used to demultiplex reads and group the reads by UMI, and MiTCR was used to assemble and quantify clonotypes. To exclude erroneous sequences, only TCR cDNA sequences supported by at least two reads were retained. The tcR package was used for downstream repertoire analysis, and clonotypes were matched between fractions using CDR3 nucleotide sequence together with V segment. VDJmatch was used to annotate antigen specificity against VDJdb, with one amino acid substitution in CDR3 allowed. TCRdb reprocessed the reads; each CDR3 protein sequence makes one entry, and DNA is unavailable. The V and J calls come from TCRdb's annotation, not from the publication. This sample's records show approximately 420,000 distinct CDR3 sequences. About 10% of the sample belongs to the ten largest clones.

Source material: blood T cells: a sorted CD56 or NKG2C T cell subset, CD4+ or CD8+ T cells, or bulk PBMC T cells (not recorded which). The V and J genes are TRBV20-1 and TRBJ2-3; lacking DNA, the TRBD1 call made by TCRdb goes unchecked. The clonotype was recovered from a woman between 45 and 60 years old in good health. Donor details come from another sample of the same person, matched by shared clones. CDR3 sequence: CSAYPAGEGINTQYF.